This entry is about one T cell receptor beta chain. This CDR3 is 14 amino acids long. CDR1 and CDR2 from the germline V gene are SGHRS and YFSETQ. V shed 3 bases and J shed 1 base, with 8 bases lying between them. This entry is derived from a study of blood T cell repertoires in COVID-19. Across the whole study: Whether acute or convalescent, the COVID-19 samples came from the United States, Italy and Spain. The analysed material was cDNA or gDNA that came from T cells, B-cell-depleted T cells, or PBMCs.

In the authors' methods: How many nucleated cells were present was estimated from reference gene primer amplification. This table comes from immunoSEQ multiplex PCR, and its TCRdb copy is limited to in-frame clones, with some not included. V, J and clone size reflect that table, while D and trimming were determined from the DNA. The table has 85,000 to 130,000 clones, roughly four fifths seen once. Sequenced input: peripheral blood. This sequence was found in a woman aged 55-70 years with acute or convalescent COVID-19. The chain links TRBV5-1 to TRBJ2-1; unclear D gene. CDR3 in amino acids: CASSSSASYNEQFF. As DNA, the CDR3 is TGCGCCAGCAGCTCGTCTGCGTCCTACAATGAGCAGTTCTTC. Complete variable domain (other parts from reference TRBV5-1 and TRBJ2-1): KAGVTQTPRYLIKTRGQQVTLSCSPISGHRSVSWYQQTPGQGLQFLFEYFSETQRNKGNFPGRFSGRQFSNSRSEMNVSTLELGDSALYLCASSSSASYNEQFFGPGTRLTVL.